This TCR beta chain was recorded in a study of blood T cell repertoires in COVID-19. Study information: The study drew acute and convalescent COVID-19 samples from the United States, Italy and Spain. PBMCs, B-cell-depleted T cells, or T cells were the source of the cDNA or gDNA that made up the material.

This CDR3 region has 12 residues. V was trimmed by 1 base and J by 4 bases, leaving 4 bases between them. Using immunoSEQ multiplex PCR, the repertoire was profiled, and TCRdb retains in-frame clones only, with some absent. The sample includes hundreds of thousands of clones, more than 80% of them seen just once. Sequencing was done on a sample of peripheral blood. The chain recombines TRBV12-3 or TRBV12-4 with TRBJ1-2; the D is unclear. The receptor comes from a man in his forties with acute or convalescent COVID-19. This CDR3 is CASSLVAYGYTF. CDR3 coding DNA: TGTGCCAGCAGTTTAGTGGCCTATGGCTACACCTTC.